This T cell receptor (beta chain) came from a study of blood T cell repertoires in COVID-19. The count of this clone is one. This CDR3 comprises 15 residues. Trimming removed 0 bases from V and 2 bases from J, with 6 bases in between. Germline lookup yields CDR1 SGHDT and CDR2 YYEEEE. In the study's own analysis: Reference gene primer amplification gave nucleated cell count estimates. TCRdb's table, derived via immunoSEQ multiplex PCR, lists solely in-frame clones and lacks some. V and J calls plus clone size are reproduced from that table; the DNA served to infer D and trimming. The sample records about 72,000 clones, around 76% being singletons.

This clonotype was obtained from a human donor in a cohort sampled during active COVID-19. The sequenced material came from peripheral blood. The V call is TRBV5-6, the J call TRBJ1-6, with D possibly being TRBD1 (6 bases). CDR3 in DNA: TGTGCCAGCAGCTTGGGGGGGCCCTATAATTCACCCCTCCACTTT. Translated: CASSLGGPYNSPLHF.